The rows below give T cell receptor beta chains drawn from one sample of a study of T cells in Graves' hyperthyroidism and ophthalmopathy. MiXCR, run by TCRdb on the multiplex PCR reads, gives a single entry per CDR3 protein. This sample has under 400,000 distinct CDR3 sequences, with around 13% found just once. Sequenced sample: blood. These receptors were collected from a woman aged 18-29 years with Graves' hyperthyroidism. Each CDR3 is given with its conserved first and last residue. The D gene is left open where the match is weak. Size tells how often a clone was seen (once, few, many) or the class of an expanded clone, and some rows leave it out.

cdr3_aa,cdr3_nt,v_call,clone_size,j_call,d_call
CASSDRDRGHEQYF,TGTGCCAGCAGTGACAGAGACAGGGGGCACGAGCAGTACTTC,TRBV6-1,many,TRBJ2-7,TRBD1
CASSPLVTSGTDTQYF,TGTGCCAGCTCACCCCTTGTGACTAGCGGCACAGATACGCAGTATTTT,TRBV18,many,TRBJ2-3,TRBD2
CSVPSGTGLIRQRYNEQFF,TGCAGCGTCCCTTCGGGGACAGGTCTCATCCGCCAACGATACAATGAGCAGTTCTTC,TRBV29-1,NA,TRBJ2-1,TRBD1
CASSGGVDGDTQYF,TGTGCCAGCAGTGGGGGGGTTGATGGAGATACGCAGTATTTT,TRBV2,many,TRBJ2-3,NA
CASSDSDDRGDTNYGYTF,TGTGCCAGCAGCGACTCCGATGACAGGGGGGATACTAACTATGGCTACACCTTC,TRBV9,many,TRBJ1-2,TRBD1
CASSPPGSAYNEQFF,TGTGCCAGCAGTCCCCCTGGCAGTGCCTACAATGAGCAGTTCTTC,TRBV12-3/TRBV12-4,many,TRBJ2-1,NA
CASSHRGRERGEQYF,TGCGCCAGCAGCCACCGGGGACGGGAGAGAGGGGAGCAGTACTTC,TRBV4-1,few,TRBJ2-7,NA
CASSVDLENGYTF,TGTGCCAGCAGCGTAGATCTCGAGAATGGCTACACCTTC,TRBV9,many,TRBJ1-2,NA
CASSEQGIENSPLHF,TGTGCCAGCTCCGAACAGGGGATAGAGAATTCACCCCTCCACTTT,TRBV3-1,NA,TRBJ1-6,TRBD1
CAISDRDRSEQYF,TGTGCCATCAGTGACCGGGACAGGTCGGAGCAGTACTTC,TRBV10-3,many,TRBJ2-7,TRBD1
CASSLNGQGAFEQYF,TGTGCCAGCAGTTTAAACGGACAGGGGGCGTTTGAGCAGTACTTC,TRBV28,many,TRBJ2-7,TRBD1
CASSHGQGYNEQFF,TGTGCCAGCAGTCACGGACAGGGCTACAATGAGCAGTTCTTC,TRBV6-2/TRBV6-3,many,TRBJ2-1,TRBD1
CASSRDRGVREQFF,TGTGCCAGCAGCCGGGACAGGGGAGTTAGGGAGCAGTTCTTC,TRBV6-1,NA,TRBJ2-1,TRBD1
CASSFEGALNTDTQYF,TGTGCCAGCAGTTTTGAGGGGGCCCTCAACACAGATACGCAGTATTTT,TRBV12-3/TRBV12-4,many,TRBJ2-3,TRBD1
CASSPGSGANTDTQYF,TGTGCCAGCAGCCCGGGTTCGGGAGCCAACACAGATACGCAGTATTTT,TRBV7-9,NA,TRBJ2-3,NA
CASSLGAVPLHF,TGTGCCAGCAGCTTAGGGGCTGTGCCCCTCCACTTT,TRBV7-9,many,TRBJ1-6,NA
CASSGSGEDTGELFF,TGTGCCAGCAGCGGGTCAGGCGAGGACACCGGGGAGCTGTTTTTT,TRBV9,many,TRBJ2-2,NA
CASKVATGELFF,TGTGCCAGCAAAGTGGCGACCGGGGAGCTGTTTTTT,TRBV28,many,TRBJ2-2,NA
CVSSFGMNTEAFF,TGTGTCAGCAGTTTTGGGATGAACACTGAAGCTTTCTTT,TRBV27,NA,TRBJ1-1,NA
CASSSPTSGGRSYNEQFF,TGTGCCAGCAGTTCTCCGACTAGCGGGGGGCGCTCCTACAATGAGCAGTTCTTC,TRBV25-1,many,TRBJ2-1,TRBD2
CASSLEGGDYGYTF,TGCGCCAGCAGCTTGGAAGGGGGGGACTATGGCTACACCTTC,TRBV5-1,NA,TRBJ1-2,NA
CASSPKQGQKDEQFF,TGTGCCTCCTCACCGAAACAGGGACAGAAGGATGAGCAGTTCTTC,TRBV6-1,NA,TRBJ2-1,TRBD1
CASGPTGRNTIYF,TGTGCCAGCGGCCCGACAGGGAGAAACACCATATATTTT,TRBV5-6,few,TRBJ1-3,TRBD1
CASSLTPRTGNTGELFF,TGTGCCAGCAGCTTAACCCCACGGACAGGGAACACCGGGGAGCTGTTTTTT,TRBV7-8,many,TRBJ2-2,TRBD1
CASSLDSWGTGELFF,TGTGCCAGCAGCTTGGACAGTTGGGGCACCGGGGAGCTGTTTTTT,TRBV5-8,few,TRBJ2-2,NA
CATSDDRGVRETQYF,TGTGCCACCAGTGACGACAGGGGAGTTAGGGAGACCCAGTACTTC,TRBV24-1,NA,TRBJ2-5,TRBD1
CSVGVHMNTEAFF,TGCAGCGTTGGGGTGCATATGAACACTGAAGCTTTCTTT,TRBV29-1,NA,TRBJ1-1,NA
CASSYSLRGQPQHF,TGTGCCAGCAGTTACTCCCTGAGGGGTCAGCCCCAGCATTTT,TRBV6-2/TRBV6-3,many,TRBJ1-5,NA
CSAPPLRGDIYNEQFF,TGCAGTGCTCCCCCCCTCCGGGGGGATATATACAATGAGCAGTTCTTC,TRBV20-1,many,TRBJ2-1,TRBD2
CASSPPDGRLFF,TGTGCCAGCAGCCCGCCGGACGGAAGACTGTTTTTT,TRBV14,NA,TRBJ1-4,NA
CASSSVGGDKQFF,TGTGCCAGCAGTAGCGTTGGGGGAGATAAGCAGTTCTTC,TRBV11-2,many,TRBJ2-1,NA
CASSQALGALRYNEQFF,TGTGCCAGCAGCCAAGCCTTGGGAGCCTTAAGGTACAATGAGCAGTTCTTC,TRBV3-1,many,TRBJ2-1,NA
CASSLGVQAGGNTIYF,TGTGCCAGCAGCTTGGGGGTCCAGGCTGGTGGAAACACCATATATTTT,TRBV5-5,few,TRBJ1-3,NA
CASSLLAGIYEQYF,TGTGCCAGCAGCCTACTAGCGGGGATCTACGAGCAGTACTTC,TRBV7-2,many,TRBJ2-7,TRBD2
CASSQGGIGGYGYTF,TGTGCCAGCAGCCAAGGAGGCATAGGGGGCTATGGCTACACCTTC,TRBV3-1,many,TRBJ1-2,NA
CASSLGGFEGEGGNTIYF,TGTGCCAGCAGCTTGGGGGGGTTTGAAGGAGAAGGCGGAAACACCATATATTTT,TRBV5-4,few,TRBJ1-3,NA
CSGEAGEGYTF,TGCAGCGGGGAGGCCGGGGAGGGCTACACCTTC,TRBV29-1,NA,TRBJ1-2,NA
CASSPPGQGGKLFF,TGTGCCAGCAGTCCGCCGGGACAGGGCGGAAAACTGTTTTTT,TRBV6-1,many,TRBJ1-4,TRBD1
CASRDRDTDTQYF,TGTGCCAGCAGGGACAGGGACACAGATACGCAGTATTTT,TRBV10-3,NA,TRBJ2-3,TRBD1
CASSVGSRGRAYNEQFF,TGTGCCAGCAGCGTAGGGTCTCGCGGGAGGGCCTACAATGAGCAGTTCTTC,TRBV9,NA,TRBJ2-1,TRBD2
CATLWRGGGKNIQYF,TGTGCCACCTTGTGGCGAGGGGGGGGCAAAAACATTCAGTACTTC,TRBV24-1,few,TRBJ2-4,NA
CSARTAPMNTEAFF,TGCAGTGCTAGGACAGCCCCTATGAACACTGAAGCTTTCTTT,TRBV20-1,many,TRBJ1-1,NA
CASSQAAGATMNTEAFF,TGTGCCAGCAGCCAAGCGGCGGGGGCAACAATGAACACTGAAGCTTTCTTT,TRBV4-2,NA,TRBJ1-1,NA
CSAREPNRANTEAFF,TGCAGTGCTAGAGAACCCAACAGGGCTAACACTGAAGCTTTCTTT,TRBV20-1,NA,TRBJ1-1,NA
CASSPSGQGLYEQYF,TGTGCCAGCTCACCCTCGGGACAGGGGCTCTACGAGCAGTACTTC,TRBV18,NA,TRBJ2-7,TRBD1
CASSLVSAGGYNEQFF,TGCGCCAGCAGCTTGGTTTCAGCGGGGGGATACAATGAGCAGTTCTTC,TRBV5-1,many,TRBJ2-1,TRBD2
CAISRGAQETQYF,TGTGCCATCTCGAGGGGGGCTCAAGAGACCCAGTACTTC,TRBV19,many,TRBJ2-5,NA
CSAREAGLRYNEQFF,TGCAGTGCTAGAGAGGCGGGGCTCCGATACAATGAGCAGTTCTTC,TRBV20-1,many,TRBJ2-1,NA